A selection of T cell receptor beta chains follows, all from one sample in a study of identical twins. From the 5' RACE reads, TCRdb called clonotypes with MiXCR, one entry per CDR3 protein. Among about 1.7 million distinct CDR3 sequences, about 32% were seen once, and the ten largest hold 0.25% to 0.3%. What was sequenced was cord blood. The source of these receptors is a newborn girl in good health. The conserved cysteine and the conserved F or W are not part of the CDR3 here. D genes are given only for firm matches. Clone size is given for some rows only: seen once, a few or many times, or a class if the clone is expanded.

>TRBJ1-2|few|.|TRBV6-5
ASSYSDRQATYGYT
>TRBJ2-3|.|.|TRBV7-2
ASTPGGRRPGDTQY
>TRBJ2-7|.|TRBD1|TRBV20-1
SGVTGVSYEQY
>TRBJ2-1|.|TRBD2|TRBV20-1
SAPLAGGLSCNEQF
>TRBJ2-4|.|.|TRBV6-6
ASSQQGRGAKNIQY
>TRBJ2-5|many|TRBD2|TRBV29-1
SVEGLAGLEQY
>TRBJ2-1|.|TRBD2|TRBV9
ASRRGLAGVHEQF
>TRBJ2-3|.|TRBD1|TRBV5-1
ASSYPPTGITDTQY
>TRBJ2-5|.|.|TRBV20-1
SASYGSGQETQY
>TRBJ2-4|many|.|TRBV28
ASSPLGQRAKNIQY
>TRBJ2-1|few|.|TRBV20-1
SARDSFFNEQF
>TRBJ2-1|.|.|TRBV5-1
ASSLAGIALGNEQF
>TRBJ2-2|.|TRBD2|TRBV5-1
ASSPTGLVNTGELF
>TRBJ1-5|.|.|TRBV20-1
SASKGGSNQPQH
>TRBJ2-7|.|TRBD2|TRBV27
ASSPPLAGATYEQY
>TRBJ2-3|few|TRBD1|TRBV29-1
SVPQGAGTDTQY
>TRBJ1-2|few|TRBD1|TRBV10-3
ASDRAPNYGYT
>TRBJ2-5|.|TRBD1|TRBV18
ASSPNRGFTHNEQY
>TRBJ1-1|few|.|TRBV10-3
AISESPGSGTEAF
>TRBJ1-4|.|.|TRBV10-3
AISVRVGEKLF
>TRBJ2-7|.|TRBD1|TRBV27
ASSSRGRYEQY
>TRBJ1-2|.|.|TRBV2
ATQPRGGNYGYT
>TRBJ2-7|many|TRBD2|TRBV5-1
ASSLTTSANYEQY
>TRBJ1-2|many|.|TRBV7-2
ASSLASVGAYGYT
>TRBJ1-5|.|.|TRBV20-1
SSGQPQH
>TRBJ2-5|many|.|TRBV5-5
ASSQAVETQY
>TRBJ2-7|.|TRBD2|TRBV4-1
ASSLRYGTTFVDEQY
>TRBJ2-5|.|.|TRBV29-1
SASDLTQETQY
>TRBJ1-5|.|.|TRBV19
ASSIRFYNQPQH
>TRBJ1-6|.|.|TRBV5-1
ASSSWTDNPPLH
>TRBJ1-1|few|.|TRBV28
ATKSNTEAF
>TRBJ2-3|many|.|TRBV5-1
ASKQGYTSTDTQY
>TRBJ1-1|.|TRBD1|TRBV29-1
SVTGGITEAF
>TRBJ2-4|.|TRBD1|TRBV7-2
ASSPFPSGQFSTKTTQY
>TRBJ1-6|few|.|TRBV12-3/TRBV12-4
ASSPRLSNSPPH
>TRBJ2-5|.|.|TRBV20-1
SAKRLSEQY
>TRBJ2-1|.|.|TRBV20-1
SARSSEQF
>TRBJ2-1|.|TRBD2|TRBV2
ASLKEAGEREQF
>TRBJ2-3|many|.|TRBV5-1
ASSSGSDTDTQY
>TRBJ2-1|few|.|TRBV27
ASSFGPWQF
>TRBJ2-7|many|.|TRBV4-2
ASSQGTLSSYEQY
>TRBJ2-5|many|TRBD1|TRBV5-4
ASSLSSAGQGETQY
>TRBJ1-5|.|.|TRBV15
ATSRRWDAVYSNQPQP
>TRBJ2-1|.|TRBD2|TRBV7-9
ASSPLGLASYNEQF
>TRBJ2-1|few|TRBD2|TRBV20-1
SASHPRGGYNEQF
>TRBJ2-1|.|TRBD1|TRBV3-1
ASSQDSTGENNEQF
>TRBJ2-5|few|.|TRBV5-1
ASSWAGDQETQY
>TRBJ2-3|once|.|TRBV6-1
ASSEDVTQY
>.|few|.|TRBV7-6
ASSLLMGEQY